This T cell receptor beta chain appears in the sequencing data of a study of T cell responses to AZD1222 COVID-19 vaccine. Study-level points and caveats: Donors were largely white British and mainly female; clonal diversity was possibly underestimated. When two AZD1222 doses had been given, Spike-specific TCR breadth and depth rose.

Comments on this clone: The antigen remains unidentified.

Trimming removed 6 bases at V and 10 bases at J, with 13 bases between. The CDR3 is made up of 13 amino acids. The germline V gene has CDR1 SNHLY and CDR2 FYNNEI. Produced via immunoSEQ multiplex PCR; TCRdb's table is partial and in-frame only. The sample gives under 90,000 clones, 80% to 90% of which show up once; over 9.5% is in the top ten. This receptor was obtained from an adult who received the AZD1222 COVID-19 vaccine. The sample was peripheral blood, taken 28 days after the second AZD1222 dose. The chain uses TRBV2 and TRBJ1-6; D is ambiguous. In DNA form, the CDR3 reads TGTGCCAGCAGGTCAACGCGAAACTCACCCCTCCACTTT. It codes for CASRSTRNSPLHF.